The 3 T cell receptor beta chains given below trace back to one sample, sequenced in a study of T cells of healthy individuals. TCRdb independently ran MiXCR on the 5' RACE reads; one entry per CDR3 protein. The table shows approximately 58,000 distinct CDR3 sequences, with 14% to 15% occurring only once. All receptors derive from a human donor in good health.

This clonotype has a count of ten or more. V gene TRBV6-5 combines with J gene TRBJ2-7; D is undetermined. This CDR3 comprises 16 residues. Germline lookup yields CDR1 MNHEY and CDR2 SVGAGI. The V end was cut by 5 bases, the J end by 6 bases, with 23 bases between. CDR3 sequence (DNA): TGTGCCAGCAGTGCCCCTTGTTCCCCGCTGAAGTGCGAGCAGTACTTC. Its protein is CASSAPCSPLKCEQYF.

For the CDR3, the DNA is TGTGCCAGCTCACCATCACTATTTACAACTAGTAGGCCCGAGCAGTACTTC. As protein: CASSPSLFTTSRPEQYF. The rearrangement links TRBV18 to TRBJ2-7; D is possibly TRBD2 (5 bases). Germline V gene sequence: CDR1 KGHSH, CDR2 LQKENI. CDR3 length: 17 residues. V was clipped by 2 bases and J by 6 bases, with 23 bases between them.

This chain connects TRBV10-3 to TRBJ2-3, with D possibly being TRBD2 (7 bases). Germline assignment: CDR1 ENHRY and CDR2 SYGVKD. V lost 6 bases and J lost 3, with 13 bases in between. This CDR3 spans 14 amino acids. CDR3 loop: CAIRGGDTTDTQYF. The DNA for the CDR3 is TGTGCCATCAGAGGGGGGGATACTACAGATACGCAGTATTTT.